This T cell receptor (beta chain) was captured by sequencing in a study of control samples from healthy donors and cancer patients. Only in-frame clones appear in the TCRdb table, and some are missing; sequencing was by immunoSEQ multiplex PCR. The profile shows some 120,000 clones, over 75% of them singletons. The germline V and J ends were trimmed by 3 bases and 0 bases, with 12 bases remaining between them. Germline V gene data show CDR1 as GTSNPN and CDR2 as SVGIG (reference sequence). This CDR3 spans 14 amino acids. This clonotype originated in a man aged 50 to 60 in good health. The chain joins TRBV30 to TRBJ2-7; tentatively, D is TRBD2 (5 bases). Sequenced sample: blood. The DNA for the CDR3 is TGTGCCTGGAGAACCGGGGATAGCTCCTACGAGCAGTACTTC. As protein: CAWRTGDSSYEQYF.